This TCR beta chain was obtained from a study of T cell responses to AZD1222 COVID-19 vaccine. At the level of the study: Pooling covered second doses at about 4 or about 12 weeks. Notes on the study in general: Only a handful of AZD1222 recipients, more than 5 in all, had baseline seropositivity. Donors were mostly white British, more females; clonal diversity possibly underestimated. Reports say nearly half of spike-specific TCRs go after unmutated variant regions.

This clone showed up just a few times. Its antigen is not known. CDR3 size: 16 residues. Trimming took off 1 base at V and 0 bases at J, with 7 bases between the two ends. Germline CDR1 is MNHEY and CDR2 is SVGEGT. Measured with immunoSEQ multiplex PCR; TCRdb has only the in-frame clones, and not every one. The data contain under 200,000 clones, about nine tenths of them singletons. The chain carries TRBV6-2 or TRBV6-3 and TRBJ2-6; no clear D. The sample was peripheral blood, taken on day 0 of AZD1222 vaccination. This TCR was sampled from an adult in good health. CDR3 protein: CASSYYRASGANVLTF. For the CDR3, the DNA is TGTGCCAGCAGTTACTACCGGGCCTCTGGGGCCAACGTCCTGACTTTC.